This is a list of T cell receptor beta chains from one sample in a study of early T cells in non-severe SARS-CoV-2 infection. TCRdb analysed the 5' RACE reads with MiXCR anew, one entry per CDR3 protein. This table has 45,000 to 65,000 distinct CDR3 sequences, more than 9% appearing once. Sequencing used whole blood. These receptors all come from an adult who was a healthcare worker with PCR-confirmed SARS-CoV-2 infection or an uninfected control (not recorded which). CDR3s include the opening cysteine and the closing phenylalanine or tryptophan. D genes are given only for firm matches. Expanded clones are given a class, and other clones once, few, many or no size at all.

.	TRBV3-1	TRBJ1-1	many	CASSQGVNTEAFF	TGTGCCAGCAGCCAAGGGGTTAACACTGAAGCTTTCTTT
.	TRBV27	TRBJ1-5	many	CASSPWTAANQPQHF	TGTGCCAGCAGTCCCTGGACAGCTGCTAATCAGCCCCAGCATTTT
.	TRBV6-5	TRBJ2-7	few	CASSYSIRGQSEQYF	TGTGCCAGCAGTTACTCGATTCGGGGGCAGAGCGAGCAGTACTTC
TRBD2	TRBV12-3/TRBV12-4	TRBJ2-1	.	CASSLGEGLNAEQFF	TGTGCCAGCAGTTTAGGGGAGGGCCTTAACGCTGAGCAGTTCTTC
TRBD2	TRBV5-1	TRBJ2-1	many	CASSPMGLASPEQFF	TGCGCCAGCAGCCCAATGGGACTAGCCTCTCCGGAGCAGTTCTTC
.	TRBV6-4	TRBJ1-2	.	CASSEGKDYGYTF	TGTGCCAGCAGCGAGGGGAAGGACTATGGCTACACCTTC
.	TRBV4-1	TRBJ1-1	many	CASSQAQGTTGFSEAFF	TGCGCCAGCAGCCAAGCCCAAGGGACCACAGGGTTTTCTGAAGCTTTCTTT
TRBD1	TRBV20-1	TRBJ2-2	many	CSASRTGNGELFF	TGCAGTGCTTCCCGGACAGGGAACGGGGAGCTGTTTTTT
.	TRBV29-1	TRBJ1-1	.	CSVAGTPMNTEAFF	TGCAGCGTCGCAGGTACTCCAATGAACACTGAAGCTTTCTTT
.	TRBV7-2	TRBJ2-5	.	CASSETVETQYF	TGTGCCAGCAGCGAGACCGTAGAGACCCAGTACTTC
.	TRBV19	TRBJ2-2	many	CASSTDSGAGELFF	TGTGCCAGTAGTACTGACTCGGGGGCCGGGGAGCTGTTTTTT
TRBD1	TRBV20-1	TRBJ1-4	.	CSARGGTGGTEKLFF	TGCAGTGCTAGAGGAGGGACAGGGGGCACTGAAAAACTGTTTTTT
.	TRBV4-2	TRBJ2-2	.	CASSQDRYTGELFF	TGTGCCAGCAGCCAAGACAGGTACACCGGGGAGCTGTTTTTT
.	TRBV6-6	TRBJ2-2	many	CASSYTDGELFF	TGTGCCAGCAGTTACACCGACGGGGAGCTGTTTTTT
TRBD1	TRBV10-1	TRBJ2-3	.	CASSGTGLADTQYF	TGCGCCAGCAGTGGGACAGGGCTGGCAGATACGCAGTATTTT
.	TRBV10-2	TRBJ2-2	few	CASSDAREDDTGELFF	TGCGCCAGCAGTGATGCCAGGGAAGATGACACCGGGGAGCTGTTTTTT
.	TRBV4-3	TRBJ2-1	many	CASSLRPGDEQFF	TGCGCCAGCAGCCTCCGTCCGGGCGATGAGCAGTTCTTC
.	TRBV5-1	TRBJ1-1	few	CASSPDPGSTEAFF	TGCGCCAGCAGCCCCGATCCAGGAAGCACTGAAGCTTTCTTT
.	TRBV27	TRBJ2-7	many	CASSPPGGVYEQYF	TGTGCCAGCAGTCCCCCCGGCGGGGTTTACGAGCAGTACTTC
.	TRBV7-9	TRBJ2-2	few	CASSLGRGEAELFF	TGTGCCAGCAGCTTGGGCAGGGGGGAAGCGGAGCTGTTTTTT
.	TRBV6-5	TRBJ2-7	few	CASSYSGEVNEQYF	TGTGCCAGCAGTTACTCCGGGGAGGTCAACGAGCAGTACTTC
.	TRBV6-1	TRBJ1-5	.	CASTTDRYSNQPQHF	TGTGCCAGCACCACGGACCGATATAGCAATCAGCCCCAGCATTTT
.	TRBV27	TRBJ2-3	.	CASSLGWGSTDTQYF	TGTGCCAGCTCCCTAGGTTGGGGATCCACAGATACGCAGTATTTT
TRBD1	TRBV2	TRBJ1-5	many	CASNYRGTGDNQPQHF	TGTGCCAGCAACTATAGGGGGACAGGCGACAATCAGCCCCAGCATTTT
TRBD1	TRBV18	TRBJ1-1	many	CASSAGQGLDTEAFF	TGTGCCAGCTCAGCGGGACAGGGTTTGGACACTGAAGCTTTCTTT
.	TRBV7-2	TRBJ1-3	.	CASSPGPGNTIYF	TGTGCCAGCAGCCCGGGACCGGGAAACACCATATATTTT
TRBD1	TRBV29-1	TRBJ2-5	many	CSVTTGVGQETQYF	TGCAGCGTTACGACAGGGGTCGGCCAAGAGACCCAGTACTTC
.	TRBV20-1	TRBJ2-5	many	CSQKPHVGTQYF	TGCAGCCAAAAACCCCATGTCGGGACCCAGTACTTC
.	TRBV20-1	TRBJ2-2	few	CSARDRSLGGELFF	TGCAGTGCTAGAGATCGTAGTCTCGGCGGGGAGCTGTTTTTT